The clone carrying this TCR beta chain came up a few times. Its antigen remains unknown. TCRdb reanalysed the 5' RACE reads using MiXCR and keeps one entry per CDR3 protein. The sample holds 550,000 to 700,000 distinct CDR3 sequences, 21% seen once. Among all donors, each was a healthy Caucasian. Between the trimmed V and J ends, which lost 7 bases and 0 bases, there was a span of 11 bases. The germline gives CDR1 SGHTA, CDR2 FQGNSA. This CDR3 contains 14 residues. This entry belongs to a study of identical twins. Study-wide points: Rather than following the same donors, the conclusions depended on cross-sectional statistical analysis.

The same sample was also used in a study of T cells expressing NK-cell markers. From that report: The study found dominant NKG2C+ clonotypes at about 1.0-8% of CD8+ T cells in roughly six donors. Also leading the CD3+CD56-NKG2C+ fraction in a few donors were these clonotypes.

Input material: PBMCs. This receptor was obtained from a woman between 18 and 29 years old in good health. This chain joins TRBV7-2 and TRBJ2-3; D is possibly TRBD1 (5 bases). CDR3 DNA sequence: TGTGCCAGCAATACCCAGGGAAGCACAGATACGCAGTATTTT. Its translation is CASNTQGSTDTQYF.